The subject of this entry is one T cell receptor (beta chain). Unique molecular identifiers were used in preparing the TCRbeta library. TCRdb reanalysed the PCR reads using MiXCR and keeps one entry per CDR3 protein. This table holds roughly 500,000 distinct CDR3 sequences, about 30% found once. This sample stems from a study of T-cell reconstitution after alpha-beta-depleted transplantation in children. This CDR3 has 15 amino acids. The V and J ends lost 5 bases and 3 bases, in that order; junction bases with no gene match: 10. Per the germline V gene, CDR1 is LGHNA and CDR2 is YSLEER. The starting material was PBMCs from the stem cell graft donor, obtained from the stem cell graft. The rearrangement joins TRBV4-3 to TRBJ2-7, with TRBD2 matching 7 bases. The clonotype comes from a human donor who donated a stem cell graft to a child with aplastic anemia. In DNA form, the CDR3 reads TGCGCCAGCAGCAGTACTAGCGATGGCAGCTACGAGCAGTACGTC. It yields the protein CASSSTSDGSYEQYV.